This T cell receptor beta chain appears in the sequencing data of a study of blood T cell repertoires in COVID-19. Study details: Some COVID-19 samples were acute and others convalescent; all came from the United States, Italy and Spain.

Authors' processing steps: Quantification of nucleated cells was approximated via reference gene primer amplification. Method: immunoSEQ multiplex PCR; TCRdb's copy keeps in-frame clones and lacks some. From that table come the V and J calls and clone size; the DNA was used to work out D and trimming. This sample has 200,000 or so clones, with about four fifths found just once. Trimming removed 7 bases from V and 5 bases from J, with 14 bases in between. From germline, CDR1 is LNHDA and CDR2 SQIVND (reference sequence). This CDR3 region has 14 residues. This chain uses TRBV19 with TRBJ1-4; D gene uncertain. The material sequenced was peripheral blood. The sequence was collected from a woman aged 40 to 50 with acute or convalescent COVID-19. This CDR3 is CASNGRGLNEKLFF. The CDR3 DNA follows: TGTGCCAGTAATGGTAGAGGTCTCAATGAAAAACTGTTTTTT.